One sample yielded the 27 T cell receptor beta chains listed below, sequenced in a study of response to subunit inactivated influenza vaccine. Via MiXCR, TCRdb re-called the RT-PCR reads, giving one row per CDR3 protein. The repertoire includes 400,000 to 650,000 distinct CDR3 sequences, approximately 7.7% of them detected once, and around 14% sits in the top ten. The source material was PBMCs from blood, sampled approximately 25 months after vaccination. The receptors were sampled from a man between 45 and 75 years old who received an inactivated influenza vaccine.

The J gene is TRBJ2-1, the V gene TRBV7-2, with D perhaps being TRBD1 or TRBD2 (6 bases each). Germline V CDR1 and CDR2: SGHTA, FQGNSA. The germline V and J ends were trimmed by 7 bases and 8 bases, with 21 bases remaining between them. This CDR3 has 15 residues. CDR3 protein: CASTSEGGGYDEQFF. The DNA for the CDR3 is TGTGCCAGCACCTCAGAGGGGGGAGGTTACGATGAGCAGTTCTTC.

The CDR3: CASSPSPAPVYTF. CDR3 sequence (DNA): TGTGCCAGCAGCCCAAGTCCGGCTCCGGTCTACACCTTC. The chain employs TRBV3-1 and TRBJ1-2; unclear D gene. This CDR3 region has 13 residues. Between the trimmed V and J ends, which lost 4 bases and 10 bases, there was a span of 16 bases. Germline-derived CDR1 and CDR2 are LGHDT and YNNKEL (reference sequence).

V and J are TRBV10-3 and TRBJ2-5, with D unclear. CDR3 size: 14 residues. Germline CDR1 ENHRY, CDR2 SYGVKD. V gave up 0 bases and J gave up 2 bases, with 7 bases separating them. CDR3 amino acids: CAISESAPQETQYF. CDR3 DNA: TGTGCCATCAGTGAGTCGGCACCGCAAGAGACCCAGTACTTC.

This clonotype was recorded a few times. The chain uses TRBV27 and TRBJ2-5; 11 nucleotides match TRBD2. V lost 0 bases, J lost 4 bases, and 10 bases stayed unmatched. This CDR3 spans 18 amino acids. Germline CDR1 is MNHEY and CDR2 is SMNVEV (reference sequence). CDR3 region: CASSLSGYLAGGGETQYF. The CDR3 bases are TGTGCCAGCAGTTTATCTGGTTATCTAGCGGGAGGAGGAGAGACCCAGTACTTC.

Here the CDR3 reads CASSRETNTGELFF. CDR3 DNA sequence: TGTGCCAGCAGTCGGGAAACGAACACCGGGGAGCTGTTTTTT. The genes are TRBV7-2 and TRBJ2-2; D is possibly TRBD2 (5 bases). This CDR3 comprises 14 residues. The germline V and J ends were trimmed by 6 bases and 0 bases, with 8 bases remaining between them. From germline, CDR1 is SGHTA and CDR2 FQGNSA.

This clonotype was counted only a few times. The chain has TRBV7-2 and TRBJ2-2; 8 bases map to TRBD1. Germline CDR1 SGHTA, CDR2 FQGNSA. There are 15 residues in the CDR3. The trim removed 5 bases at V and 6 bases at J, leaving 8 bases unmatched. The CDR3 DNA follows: TGTGCCAGCAGCCGCGGACAGGGCGTTGCCGGGGAGCTGTTTTTT. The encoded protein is CASSRGQGVAGELFF.

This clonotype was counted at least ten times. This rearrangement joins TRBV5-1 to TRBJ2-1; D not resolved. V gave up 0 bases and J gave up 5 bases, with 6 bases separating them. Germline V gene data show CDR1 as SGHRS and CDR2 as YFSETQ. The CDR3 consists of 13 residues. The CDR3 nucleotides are TGCGCCAGCAGCTTGGCCTTGCACAATGAGCAGTTCTTC. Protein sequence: CASSLALHNEQFF.

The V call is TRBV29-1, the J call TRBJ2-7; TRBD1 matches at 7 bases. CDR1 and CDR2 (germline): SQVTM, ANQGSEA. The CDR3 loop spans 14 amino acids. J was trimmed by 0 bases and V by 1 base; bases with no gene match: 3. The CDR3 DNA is TGCAGCGTTGAAGGCCGACAGGGCTCCTACGAGCAGTACTTC. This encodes CSVEGRQGSYEQYF.

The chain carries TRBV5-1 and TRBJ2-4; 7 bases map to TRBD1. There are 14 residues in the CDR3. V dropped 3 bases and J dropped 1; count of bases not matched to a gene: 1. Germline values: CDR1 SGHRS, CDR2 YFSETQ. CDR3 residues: CASSSDRAKNIQYF. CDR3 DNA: TGCGCCAGCAGCTCGGACAGGGCCAAAAACATTCAGTACTTC.

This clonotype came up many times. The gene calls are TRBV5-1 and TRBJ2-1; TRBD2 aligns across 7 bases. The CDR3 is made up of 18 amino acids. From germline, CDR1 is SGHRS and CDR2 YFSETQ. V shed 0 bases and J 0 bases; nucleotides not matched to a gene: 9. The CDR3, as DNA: TGCGCCAGCAGCTTGGTTCCGGGACTATCGAGCTCCTACAATGAGCAGTTCTTC. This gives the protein CASSLVPGLSSSYNEQFF.

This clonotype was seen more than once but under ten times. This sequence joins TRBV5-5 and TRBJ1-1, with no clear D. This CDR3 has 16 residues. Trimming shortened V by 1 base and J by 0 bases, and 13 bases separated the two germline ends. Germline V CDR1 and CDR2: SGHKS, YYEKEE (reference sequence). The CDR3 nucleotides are TGTGCCAGCAGCTTGTCTTGGGCAGTAATGAACACTGAAGCTTTCTTT. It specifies CASSLSWAVMNTEAFF. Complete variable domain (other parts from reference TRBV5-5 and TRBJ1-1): DAGVTQSPTHLIKTRGQQVTLRCSPISGHKSVSWYQQVLGQGPQFIFQYYEKEERGRGNFPDRFSARQFPNYSSELNVNALLLGDSALYLCASSLSWAVMNTEAFFGQGTRLTVV.

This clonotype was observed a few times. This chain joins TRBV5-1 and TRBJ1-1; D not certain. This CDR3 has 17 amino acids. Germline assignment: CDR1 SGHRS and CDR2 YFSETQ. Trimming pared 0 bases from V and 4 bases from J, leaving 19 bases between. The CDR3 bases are TGCGCCAGCAGCTTGGAGCCCAGGAAACGGGAGAGCACTGAAGCTTTCTTT. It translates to CASSLEPRKRESTEAFF.

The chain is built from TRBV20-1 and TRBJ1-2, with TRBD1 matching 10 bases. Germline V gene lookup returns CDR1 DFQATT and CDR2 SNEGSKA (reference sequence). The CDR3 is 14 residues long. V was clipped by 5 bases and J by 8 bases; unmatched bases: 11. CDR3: CSAANRDRGLGYTF. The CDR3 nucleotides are TGCAGTGCTGCCAACCGGGACAGGGGTCTCGGCTACACCTTC.

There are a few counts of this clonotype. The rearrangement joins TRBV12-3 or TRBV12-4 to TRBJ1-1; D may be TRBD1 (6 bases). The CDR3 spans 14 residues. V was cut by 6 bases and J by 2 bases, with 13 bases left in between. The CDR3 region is CASSPDRTNTEAFF. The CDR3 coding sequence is TGTGCCAGCAGCCCAGACAGGACTAACACTGAAGCTTTCTTT.

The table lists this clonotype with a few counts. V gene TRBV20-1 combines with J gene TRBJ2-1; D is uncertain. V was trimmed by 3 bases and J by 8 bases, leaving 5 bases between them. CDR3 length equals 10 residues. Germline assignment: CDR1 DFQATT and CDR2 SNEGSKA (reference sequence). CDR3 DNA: TGCAGTGCTAGTGTGGATGAGCAGTTCTTC. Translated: CSASVDEQFF.

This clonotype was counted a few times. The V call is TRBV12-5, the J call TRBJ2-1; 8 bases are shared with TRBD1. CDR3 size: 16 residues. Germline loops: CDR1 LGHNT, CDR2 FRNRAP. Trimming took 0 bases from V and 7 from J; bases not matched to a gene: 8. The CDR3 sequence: CASGLVLGQGGNEQFF. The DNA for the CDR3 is TGTGCTAGTGGTTTGGTACTCGGACAGGGTGGGAATGAGCAGTTCTTC.

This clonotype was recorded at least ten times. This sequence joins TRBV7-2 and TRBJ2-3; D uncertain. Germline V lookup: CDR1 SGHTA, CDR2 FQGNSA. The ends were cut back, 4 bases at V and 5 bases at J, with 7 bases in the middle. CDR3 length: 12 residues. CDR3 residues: CASSSLKDTQYF. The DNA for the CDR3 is TGTGCCAGCAGCTCACTAAAAGATACGCAGTATTTT.

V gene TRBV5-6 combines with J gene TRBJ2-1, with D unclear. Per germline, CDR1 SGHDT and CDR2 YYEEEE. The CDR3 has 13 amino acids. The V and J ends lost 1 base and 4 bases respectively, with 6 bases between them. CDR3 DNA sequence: TGTGCCAGCAGCTTGTACCTATACAATGAGCAGTTCTTC. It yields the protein CASSLYLYNEQFF. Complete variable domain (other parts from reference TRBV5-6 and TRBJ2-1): DAGVTQSPTHLIKTRGQQVTLRCSPKSGHDTVSWYQQALGQGPQFIFQYYEEEERQRGNFPDRFSGHQFPNYSSELNVNALLLGDSALYLCASSLYLYNEQFFGPGTRLTVL.

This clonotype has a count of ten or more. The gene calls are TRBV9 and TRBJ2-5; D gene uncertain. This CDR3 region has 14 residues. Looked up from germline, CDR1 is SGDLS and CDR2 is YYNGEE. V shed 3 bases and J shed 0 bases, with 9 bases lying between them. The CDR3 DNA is TGTGCCAGCAGCGGGGGATTGTACCAAGAGACCCAGTACTTC. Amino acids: CASSGGLYQETQYF.

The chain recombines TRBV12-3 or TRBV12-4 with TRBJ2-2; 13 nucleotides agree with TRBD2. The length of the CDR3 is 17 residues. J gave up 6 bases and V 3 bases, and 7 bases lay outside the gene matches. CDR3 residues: CASSFTSGGGRAGELFF. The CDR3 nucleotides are TGTGCCAGCAGTTTTACTAGCGGGGGGGGGAGGGCCGGGGAGCTGTTTTTT.

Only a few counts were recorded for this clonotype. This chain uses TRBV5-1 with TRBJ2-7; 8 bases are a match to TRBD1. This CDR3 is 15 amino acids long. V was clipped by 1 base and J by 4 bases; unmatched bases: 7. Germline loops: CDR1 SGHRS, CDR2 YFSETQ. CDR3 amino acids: CASSLTWDRRYEQYF. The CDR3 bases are TGCGCCAGCAGCTTGACCTGGGACAGGAGGTACGAGCAGTACTTC.

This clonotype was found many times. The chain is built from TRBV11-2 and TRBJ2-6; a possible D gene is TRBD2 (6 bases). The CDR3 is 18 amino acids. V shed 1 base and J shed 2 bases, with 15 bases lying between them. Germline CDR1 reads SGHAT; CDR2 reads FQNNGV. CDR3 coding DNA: TGTGCCAGCAGCTTAGTCGGCTGGGGGGTAACTGGGGCCAACGTCCTGACTTTC. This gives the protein CASSLVGWGVTGANVLTF. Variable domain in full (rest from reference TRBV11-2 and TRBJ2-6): EAGVAQSPRYKIIEKRQSVAFWCNPISGHATLYWYQQILGQGPKLLIQFQNNGVVDDSQLPKDRFSAERLKGVDSTLKIQPAKLEDSAVYLCASSLVGWGVTGANVLTFGAGSRLTVL.

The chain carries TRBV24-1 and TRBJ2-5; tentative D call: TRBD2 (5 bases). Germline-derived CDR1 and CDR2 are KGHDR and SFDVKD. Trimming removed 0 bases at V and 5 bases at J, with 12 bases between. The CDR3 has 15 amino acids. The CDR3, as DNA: TGTGCCACCAGTGATTTGAGTGCGGGTATGGAGACCCAGTACTTC. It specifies CATSDLSAGMETQYF.

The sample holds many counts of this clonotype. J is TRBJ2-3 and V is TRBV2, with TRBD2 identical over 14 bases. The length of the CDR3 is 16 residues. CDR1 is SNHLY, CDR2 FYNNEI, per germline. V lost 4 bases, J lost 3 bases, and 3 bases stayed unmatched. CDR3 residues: CASSGTSGRRTDTQYF. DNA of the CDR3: TGTGCCAGCAGTGGGACTAGCGGGAGGAGGACAGATACGCAGTATTTT.

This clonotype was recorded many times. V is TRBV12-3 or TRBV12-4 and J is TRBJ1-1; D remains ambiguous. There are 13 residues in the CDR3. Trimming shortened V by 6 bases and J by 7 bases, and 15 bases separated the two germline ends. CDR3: CASRRHDFGEAFF. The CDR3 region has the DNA TGTGCCAGCAGAAGACATGACTTTGGTGAAGCTTTCTTT.

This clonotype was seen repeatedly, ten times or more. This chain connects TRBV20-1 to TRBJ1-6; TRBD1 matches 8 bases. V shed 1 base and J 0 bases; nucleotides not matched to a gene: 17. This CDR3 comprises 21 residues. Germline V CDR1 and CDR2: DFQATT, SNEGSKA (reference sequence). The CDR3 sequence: CSARGTTGTGGLSSYNSPLHF. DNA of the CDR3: TGCAGTGCTAGAGGGACAACCGGGACAGGAGGATTGAGCTCCTATAATTCACCCCTCCACTTT.

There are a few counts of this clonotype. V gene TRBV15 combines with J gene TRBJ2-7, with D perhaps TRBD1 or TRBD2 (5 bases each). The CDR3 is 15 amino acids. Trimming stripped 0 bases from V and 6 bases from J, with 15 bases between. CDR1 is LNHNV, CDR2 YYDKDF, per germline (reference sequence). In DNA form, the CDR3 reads TGTGCCACCAGCAGAGACCGGGACCCTTTCGGCGAGCAGTACTTC. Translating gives CATSRDRDPFGEQYF.